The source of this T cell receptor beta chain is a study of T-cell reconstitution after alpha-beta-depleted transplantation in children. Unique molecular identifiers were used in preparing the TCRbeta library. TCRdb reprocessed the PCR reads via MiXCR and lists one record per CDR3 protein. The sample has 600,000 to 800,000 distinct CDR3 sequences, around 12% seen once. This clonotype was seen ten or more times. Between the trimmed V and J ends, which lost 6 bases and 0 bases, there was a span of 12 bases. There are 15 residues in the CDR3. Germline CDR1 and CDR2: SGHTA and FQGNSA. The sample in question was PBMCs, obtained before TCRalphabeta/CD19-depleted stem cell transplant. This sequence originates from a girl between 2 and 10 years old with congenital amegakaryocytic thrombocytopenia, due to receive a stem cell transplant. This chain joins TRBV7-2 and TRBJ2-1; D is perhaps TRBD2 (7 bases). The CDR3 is CASSVRGASYNEQFF. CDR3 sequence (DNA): TGTGCCAGCAGTGTACGGGGGGCCTCCTACAATGAGCAGTTCTTC. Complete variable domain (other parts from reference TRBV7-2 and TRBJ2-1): GAGVSQSPSNKVTEKGKDVELRCDPISGHTALYWYRQSLGQGLEFLIYFQGNSAPDKSGLPSDRFSAERTGGSVSTLTIQRTQQEDSAVYLCASSVRGASYNEQFFGPGTRLTVL.